The 16 T cell receptor beta chains given below trace back to one sample, sequenced in a study of CD8 T cells in ankylosing spondylitis. Study-level points and caveats: Seemingly distinctive of ankylosing spondylitis blood was a TCR beta motif formed by eight highly homologous variants.

Antigens of these TCRs are unknown. TCRdb ran MiXCR on the 5' RACE reads and lists one entry per CDR3 protein. The sample lists some 840,000 distinct CDR3 sequences; roughly 10% were seen once. Sequences were obtained from blood, either unsorted or a sorted T cell fraction (not recorded which). These receptor sequences come from a male donor with ankylosing spondylitis.

This clonotype occurred many times. The CDR3 DNA reads as TGCAGTGTATTGGGGGACAGTCGCACAGATACGCAGTATTTT. Its translation: CSVLGDSRTDTQYF. V usage is TRBV20-1 and J usage is TRBJ2-3, with TRBD1 matching over 7 bases. Germline V lookup: CDR1 DFQATT, CDR2 SNEGSKA (reference sequence). V lost 7 bases and J lost 1; bases outside the gene matches: 8. This CDR3 comprises 14 residues.

This clonotype was detected a few times. The chain recombines TRBV7-9 with TRBJ2-2; D gene ambiguous. The CDR3 covers 17 residues. The V and J ends lost 0 bases and 6 bases respectively, with 17 bases between them. Germline V CDR1 and CDR2: SEHNR, FQNEAQ (reference sequence). The DNA for the CDR3 is TGTGCCAGCAGCTTAGCGGAGACGTTCCCTGACCCCGGGGAGCTGTTTTTT. The encoded protein is CASSLAETFPDPGELFF.

There are many counts of this clonotype. The rearrangement joins TRBV7-9 to TRBJ1-1; no clear D gene. V was pared by 1 base and J by 8 bases, with 14 bases between. The CDR3 extends over 14 amino acids. Germline loops: CDR1 SEHNR, CDR2 FQNEAQ (reference sequence). The CDR3 sequence: CASSLGAYTNEAFF. Here the CDR3 DNA reads TGTGCCAGCAGCTTAGGAGCCTACACCAACGAAGCTTTCTTT.

The chain is built from TRBV7-2 and TRBJ1-5; possible D gene TRBD1, 6 bases. The V gene's germline CDR1 is SGHTA and CDR2 FQGNSA. Trimming left V 5 bases short and J 5 bases short, with 13 bases between. There are 14 residues in the CDR3. CDR3: CASSLDRSYQPQHF. The CDR3 region has the DNA TGTGCCAGCAGCCTGGACAGAAGTTATCAGCCCCAGCATTTT.

The chain recombines TRBV12-3 or TRBV12-4 with TRBJ1-2, with a tentative D call TRBD1 (6 bases). Trimming cost V 6 bases and J 6 bases, with 17 bases left between them. The CDR3 has 14 residues. The CDR3 loop reads CASRDRDTRHGYTF. CDR3 DNA sequence: TGTGCCAGCAGGGACCGGGACACCCGACATGGCTACACCTTC.

This rearrangement joins TRBV20-1 to TRBJ2-5; D is uncertain. There are 11 residues in the CDR3. V lost 3 bases and J lost 5, with 7 bases in between. In germline, CDR1 is DFQATT, CDR2 SNEGSKA (reference sequence). The CDR3 region has the DNA TGCAGTGCTAGTGTGTGGGAGACCCAGTACTTC. This codes for CSASVWETQYF.

In its sample, this clonotype was seen a few times. V gene TRBV6-5 combines with J gene TRBJ2-1; 8 positions match TRBD1. Germline V gene lookup returns CDR1 MNHEY and CDR2 SVGAGI. The V gene end was trimmed by 0 bases and the J gene end by 8 bases; junction bases not matched to a gene: 12. CDR3 size: 17 residues. This CDR3 reads CASSYSPTGGLYDEQFF. The CDR3 DNA reads TGTGCCAGCAGTTACTCTCCCACAGGGGGTTTATACGATGAGCAGTTCTTC.

This chain's CDR3 is CSAGGGPQETQYF. The CDR3 bases are TGCAGTGCGGGGGGAGGTCCACAAGAGACCCAGTACTTC. The chain couples TRBV20-1 to TRBJ2-5; D might be TRBD2 (6 bases). This CDR3 has 13 residues. Looked up from germline, CDR1 is DFQATT and CDR2 is SNEGSKA (reference sequence). The V end lost 6 bases, the J end lost 2 bases, and 13 bases lay between the germline ends.

The sample holds a few counts of this clonotype. The genes are TRBV7-3 and TRBJ2-1, with 7 bases lining up with TRBD2. The trim removed 2 bases at V and 5 bases at J, leaving 6 bases unmatched. The germline V gene encodes CDR1 SGHTA and CDR2 FQGTGA. This CDR3 spans 15 amino acids. CDR3 DNA sequence: TGTGCCAGCAGCTTACTTCGCGGGGGAGACAATGAGCAGTTCTTC. Translation: CASSLLRGGDNEQFF. The full variable domain, completed using reference TRBV7-3 and TRBJ2-1, is GAGVSQTPSNKVTEKGKYVELRCDPISGHTALYWYRQSLGQGPEFLIYFQGTGAADDSGLPNDRFFAVRPEGSVSTLKIQRTERGDSAVYLCASSLLRGGDNEQFFGPGTRLTVL.

This clonotype has only a few counts. The chain combines TRBV5-1 with TRBJ2-1; D is uncertain. From germline, CDR1 is SGHRS and CDR2 YFSETQ. CDR3 size: 15 residues. V shed 4 bases and J shed 9 bases, with 20 bases lying between them. The DNA for the CDR3 is TGCGCCAGCAGCCTACGGACCGCTTCAGGCCCTGAGCAGTTCTTC. It specifies CASSLRTASGPEQFF.

This clonotype appeared a few times. The chain combines TRBV10-3 with TRBJ2-3, with D perhaps TRBD2 (6 bases). The V and J ends lost 8 bases and 5 bases respectively, with 11 bases between them. This CDR3 spans 12 amino acids. CDR1 is ENHRY, CDR2 SYGVKD, per germline. Here the CDR3 reads CAILSTRDTQYF. The CDR3 coding sequence is TGTGCCATCCTCTCGACTAGAGATACGCAGTATTTT.

This clonotype was seen ten or more times. J is TRBJ2-7 and V is TRBV5-1, with D possibly being TRBD2 (7 bases). V lost 3 bases to trimming and J lost 5 bases, with 15 bases between them. This CDR3 region has 14 residues. Looked up from germline, CDR1 is SGHRS and CDR2 is YFSETQ. In nucleotides, the CDR3 is TGCGCCAGCAGCTCCGAGGGAGGGGGAGACGAGCAGTACTTC. Translation gives CASSSEGGGDEQYF.

A few counts support this clonotype. The V call is TRBV4-1, the J call TRBJ2-7; 8 bases fit TRBD1. This CDR3 has 15 residues. V shed 3 bases, J shed 0 bases, and the junction held 4 bases outside the gene matches. The germline V gene has CDR1 MGHRA and CDR2 YSYEKL. In DNA, the CDR3 is TGCGCCAGCAGCCACCCAGGGGGCAGCTCCTACGAGCAGTACTTC. This gives the protein CASSHPGGSSYEQYF.

This clonotype was found a few times. The chain is built from TRBV5-1 and TRBJ2-7; D uncertain. V gave up 0 bases and J gave up 7 bases, with 8 bases separating them. This CDR3 has 12 residues. Germline assignment: CDR1 SGHRS and CDR2 YFSETQ. The DNA for the CDR3 is TGCGCCAGCAGCTTGGTAGCTAAAGAGCAGTACTTC. It yields the protein CASSLVAKEQYF.

This sequence joins TRBV5-6 and TRBJ2-5, with D possibly called TRBD1 or TRBD2 (5 bases each). Germline loops: CDR1 SGHDT, CDR2 YYEEEE. Trimming left V 3 bases short and J 7 bases short, with 16 bases between. This CDR3 region has 14 residues. The CDR3 bases are TGTGCCAGCAGCTGGGACCCCTTTCGCCGGACCCAGTACTTC. It is translated as CASSWDPFRRTQYF.

This clonotype appeared a few times. This chain links TRBV18 with TRBJ1-5, with D hard to call. CDR1 and CDR2 from the germline V gene are KGHSH and LQKENI. The CDR3 has 13 residues. The ends were cut back, 3 bases at V and 6 bases at J, with 9 bases in the middle. For the CDR3, the DNA is TGTGCCAGCTCACCGGAGGGTGGTCAGCCCCAGCATTTT. Protein product: CASSPEGGQPQHF.